This record covers a single T cell receptor (beta chain). The data stem from a study of T cell changes during pregnancy in multiple sclerosis. Germline CDR1 is SGHNT and CDR2 is YYREEE (reference sequence). The CDR3 consists of 13 residues. Libraries were prepared by immunoSEQ multiplex PCR; TCRdb keeps only in-frame clonotypes and omits some of them. The table shows tens of thousands of clones, with 92% occurring only once. The chain combines TRBV5-4 with TRBJ2-5; possibly TRBD1 for D (7 bases). The DNA end is more similar to TRBJ2-7, so the J call may be wrong. Sample: peripheral blood, taken in the first trimester of pregnancy. The TCR sequence derives from a female donor in good health, enrolled as a control in a pregnancy study. CDR3 sequence reads: CAYRAGGLYEQYF. The CDR3, as DNA: TGTGCCTACCGAGCAGGGGGGCTCTACGAGCAGTACTTC.